This T cell receptor beta chain originates from a study of PD-1 blockade in classical Hodgkin lymphoma. Study observations and caveats: Newly diagnosed patients reportedly trailed healthy donors in baseline TCR diversity. Complete responders possessed baseline diversity comparable to newly diagnosed patients. Diversity in CD4+ TCRs, unlike that measured in CD8+ TCRs, had risen significantly by C4D1.

CDR3 length: 20 amino acids. All the patients suffered relapse after autologous stem cell transplantation, and brentuximab vedotin exposure differed. Thawed PBMCs were the source of CD4+ T cells, purified by magnetic negative selection. Complete response, partial response or progressive disease made up the best responses. Repertoires were generated with immunoSEQ multiplex PCR, while TCRdb's copy carries only in-frame clones and drops some. The data contain nearly 7,000 clones, around four fifths of them singletons. To note about this clone: What it recognizes is unknown.

The sequences come from CD4+ T cells from blood, collected at baseline. The chain uses TRBV21-1 and TRBJ2-6; TRBD2 is the table's D call, not checked against the DNA. TRBV21-1 is assigned pseudogene status. This TCR derives from a human donor with classical Hodgkin lymphoma. Here the CDR3 reads CASSKDLGLAGEAGANVLTF. CDR3 sequence (DNA): TGTGCCAGCAGCAAAGATTTGGGACTAGCGGGAGAAGCAGGGGCCAACGTCCTGACTTTC.